This TCR beta chain was observed in a study of T-cell memory formation after mild COVID-19. This clonotype appeared a few times. Its antigen is undetermined. Broader study findings: In pre-infection memory, a portion of responding clones appeared, which suggested that cross-reactive memory joined. Mainly in CM and EM were contracting CD4+ clones; CD8+ were in EMRA. From day 15 to 85, contracting clones were balanced between CD4 and CD8, whereas later expanders leaned toward CD4+.

Via MiXCR, TCRdb re-called the 5' RACE reads, giving one row per CDR3 protein. The data contain roughly 130,000 distinct CDR3 sequences, less than 6.5% of them singletons. Sequenced input: PBMCs or a T cell subset sorted from them (not recorded which). This sequence originates from an adult woman who had mild COVID-19 (a few samples of this study predate the infection). Cell type and time point are not known.

The CDR3 reads CASSEGLAVQYEQYF. As DNA, the CDR3 is TGTGCCAGCAGCGAGGGACTAGCGGTACAGTACGAGCAGTACTTC. The chain has TRBV5-5 and TRBJ2-7; 11 bases are shared with TRBD2. Germline trimming cut 4 bases from V and 4 bases from J; bases unmatched to any gene: 7. This CDR3 region has 15 residues. Germline assignment: CDR1 SGHKS and CDR2 YYEKEE (reference sequence).